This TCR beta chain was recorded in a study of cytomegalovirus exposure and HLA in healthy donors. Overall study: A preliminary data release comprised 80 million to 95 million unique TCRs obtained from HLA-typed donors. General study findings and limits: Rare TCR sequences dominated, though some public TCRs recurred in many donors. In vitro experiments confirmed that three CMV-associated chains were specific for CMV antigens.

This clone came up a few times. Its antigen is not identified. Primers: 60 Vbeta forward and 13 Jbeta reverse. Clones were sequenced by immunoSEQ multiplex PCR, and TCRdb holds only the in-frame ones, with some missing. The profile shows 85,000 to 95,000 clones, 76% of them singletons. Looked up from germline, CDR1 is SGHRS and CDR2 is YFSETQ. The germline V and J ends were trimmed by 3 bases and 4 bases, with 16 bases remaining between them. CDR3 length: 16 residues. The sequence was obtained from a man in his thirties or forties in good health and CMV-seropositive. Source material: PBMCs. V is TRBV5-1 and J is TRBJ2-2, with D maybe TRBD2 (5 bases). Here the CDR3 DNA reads TGCGCCAGCAGCTCGGCAGGAGGCCCTGGCACCGGGGAGCTGTTTTTT. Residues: CASSSAGGPGTGELFF.